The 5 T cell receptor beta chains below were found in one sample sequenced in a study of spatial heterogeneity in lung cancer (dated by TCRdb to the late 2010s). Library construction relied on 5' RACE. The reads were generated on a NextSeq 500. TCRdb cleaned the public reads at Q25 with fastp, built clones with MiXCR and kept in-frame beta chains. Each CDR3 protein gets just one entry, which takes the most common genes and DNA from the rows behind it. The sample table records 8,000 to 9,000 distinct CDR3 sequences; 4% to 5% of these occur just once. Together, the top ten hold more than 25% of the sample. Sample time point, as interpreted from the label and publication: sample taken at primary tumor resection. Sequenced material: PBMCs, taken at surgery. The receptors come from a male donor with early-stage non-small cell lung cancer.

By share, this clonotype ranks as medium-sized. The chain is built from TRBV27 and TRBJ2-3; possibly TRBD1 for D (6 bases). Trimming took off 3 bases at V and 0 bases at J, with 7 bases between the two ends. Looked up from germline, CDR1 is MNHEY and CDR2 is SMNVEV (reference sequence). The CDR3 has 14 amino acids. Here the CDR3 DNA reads TGTGCCAGCAGTTTGGACAGAAGCACAGATACGCAGTATTTT. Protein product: CASSLDRSTDTQYF.

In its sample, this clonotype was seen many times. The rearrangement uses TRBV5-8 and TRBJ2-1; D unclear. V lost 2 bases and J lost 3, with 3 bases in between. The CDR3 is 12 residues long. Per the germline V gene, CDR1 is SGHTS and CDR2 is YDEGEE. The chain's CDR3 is CASSFGYNEQFF. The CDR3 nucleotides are TGTGCCAGCAGCTTCGGCTACAATGAGCAGTTCTTC.

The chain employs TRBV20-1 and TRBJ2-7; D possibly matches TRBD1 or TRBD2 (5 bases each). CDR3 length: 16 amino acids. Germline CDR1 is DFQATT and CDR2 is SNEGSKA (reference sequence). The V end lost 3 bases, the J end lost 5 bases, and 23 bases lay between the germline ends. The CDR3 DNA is TGCAGTGCTAGTTTCCCCGGGGCGACGGTTTCCCACGAGCAGTACTTC. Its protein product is CSASFPGATVSHEQYF.

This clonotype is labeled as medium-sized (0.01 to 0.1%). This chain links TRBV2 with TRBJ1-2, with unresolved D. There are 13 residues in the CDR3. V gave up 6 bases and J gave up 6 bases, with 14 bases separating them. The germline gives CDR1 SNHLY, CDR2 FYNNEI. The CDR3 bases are TGTGCCAGCAGCGAGTTACTTTTCAATGGCTACACCTTC. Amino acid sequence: CASSELLFNGYTF.

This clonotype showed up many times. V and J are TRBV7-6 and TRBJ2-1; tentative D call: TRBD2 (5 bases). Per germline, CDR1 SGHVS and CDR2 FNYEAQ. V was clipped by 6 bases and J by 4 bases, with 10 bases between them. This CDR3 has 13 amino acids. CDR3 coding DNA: TGTGCCAGCAGAAGGGCGGGTTACAATGAGCAGTTCTTC. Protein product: CASRRAGYNEQFF.